The 15 T cell receptor beta chains presented below share a single source sample, sequenced in a study of T cell responses to AZD1222 COVID-19 vaccine. The method was immunoSEQ multiplex PCR; TCRdb's version includes in-frame clones alone and lacks a portion of them. The profile covers roughly 100,000 clones, with 70% to 90% appearing a single time and 2% to 3% taken by the ten largest. The source was peripheral blood, collected on day 0 of AZD1222 vaccination. Receptors were obtained from an adult in good health.

The CDR3 nucleotides are TGTGCCAGCAGTGACAATAACTATGGCTACACCTTC. Protein product: CASSDNNYGYTF. The genes are TRBV6-2 or TRBV6-3 and TRBJ1-2; D gene unclear. V was trimmed by 5 bases and J by 1 base, leaving 5 bases between them. Germline loops: CDR1 MNHEY, CDR2 SVGEGT. The CDR3 spans 12 residues.

The chain recombines TRBV7-4 with TRBJ1-1; a possible D gene is TRBD1 (5 bases). Germline values: CDR1 SGHVT, CDR2 SQSDAQ. The ends were cut back, 2 bases at V and 3 bases at J, with 13 bases in the middle. The CDR3 consists of 15 residues. The CDR3 DNA reads TGTGCCAGCAGCTTATTCAAAGGAGGGGACACTGAAGCTTTCTTT. This translates into CASSLFKGGDTEAFF.

This clone was observed once. This sequence joins TRBV11-3 and TRBJ2-7; no firm D call. V was trimmed by 5 bases and J by 4 bases, leaving 15 bases between them. Looked up from germline, CDR1 is SGHNT and CDR2 is YENEEA. The CDR3 spans 14 residues. The CDR3 protein is CASSPPERRYEQYF. CDR3 DNA: TGTGCCAGCAGCCCGCCCGAACGTCGGTACGAGCAGTACTTC.

The chain has TRBV2 and TRBJ1-5; no definite D call. Germline V lookup: CDR1 SNHLY, CDR2 FYNNEI. Trimming cost V 3 bases and J 1 base, with 7 bases left between them. This CDR3 comprises 14 residues. CDR3 nucleotide sequence: TGTGCCAGCAGTGACACAGTAAGCAATCAGCCCCAGCATTTT. Residues: CASSDTVSNQPQHF.

The rearrangement links TRBV6-1 to TRBJ1-5; D gene unclear. CDR3 size: 17 residues. Between the trimmed V and J ends, which lost 3 bases and 0 bases, there was a span of 15 bases. Germline CDR1 and CDR2: MNHNS and SASEGT. The CDR3 protein is CASSDPGRSYSNQPQHF. The CDR3 DNA follows: TGTGCCAGCAGTGACCCGGGCAGAAGTTATAGCAATCAGCCCCAGCATTTT.

The J gene is TRBJ1-5, the V gene TRBV7-2; D remains unclear. This CDR3 has 16 residues. In germline, CDR1 is SGHTA, CDR2 FQGNSA. Deletions cut 4 bases from V and 0 bases from J, with 13 bases between. The chain's CDR3 is CASSSSSGTSNQPQHF. The CDR3, as DNA: TGTGCCAGCAGCTCATCGAGTGGAACTAGCAATCAGCCCCAGCATTTT.

The V gene is TRBV25-1, the J gene TRBJ2-7; D is possibly TRBD1 or TRBD2 (5 bases each). CDR1 and CDR2 from the germline V gene are MGHDK and SYGVNS. CDR3 size: 17 residues. V lost 3 bases and J lost 2, with 20 bases in between. The CDR3 sequence is CASSEALGDDTTYEQYF. CDR3 in DNA: TGTGCCAGCAGTGAGGCCCTAGGGGACGACACCACCTACGAGCAGTACTTC.

The chain uses TRBV5-5 and TRBJ1-2, with a possible D match to TRBD1 (6 bases). V shed 4 bases and J shed 4 bases, with 26 bases lying between them. Looked up from germline, CDR1 is SGHKS and CDR2 is YYEKEE (reference sequence). The CDR3 has 18 amino acids. The CDR3 region has the DNA TGTGCCAGCAGCGACCTGGGCCCCCTATACAGGGCTCGCTATGGCTACACCTTC. Its translation: CASSDLGPLYRARYGYTF.

V and J are TRBV10-3 and TRBJ2-7; D possibly corresponds to TRBD2 (5 bases). Germline V gene sequence: CDR1 ENHRY, CDR2 SYGVKD. V gave up 9 bases and J gave up 3 bases, with 15 bases separating them. The CDR3 is 13 residues long. The DNA of the CDR3 is TGTGCCATATCTCCGGGGTCTAACTACGAGCAGTACTTC. Its protein is CAISPGSNYEQYF.

The chain employs TRBV19 and TRBJ1-6; D is uncertain. The V and J ends lost 2 bases and 9 bases respectively, with 14 bases between them. This CDR3 region has 15 residues. Germline CDR1 reads LNHDA; CDR2 reads SQIVND (reference sequence). The CDR3 loop reads CASSIRRGLLSPLHF. CDR3 sequence (DNA): TGTGCCAGTAGTATACGTCGGGGATTACTTTCACCCCTCCACTTT.

The CDR3 coding sequence is TGTGCCAGCAGTGAGGTGGCGTCTTTAAATGAGCAGTTCTTC. This translates into CASSEVASLNEQFF. The chain couples TRBV6-1 to TRBJ2-1; D gene unclear. The germline CDR1 and CDR2 sequences are MNHNS and SASEGT. The CDR3 loop spans 14 amino acids. Trimming took 3 bases from V and 7 from J, leaving 13 bases between them.

The chain links TRBV12-5 to TRBJ1-1; 8 bases fit TRBD1. The trim removed 3 bases at V and 7 bases at J, leaving 1 base unmatched. There are 12 residues in the CDR3. Germline V CDR1 and CDR2: LGHNT, FRNRAP. DNA for the CDR3: TGTGCTAGTGGTTTCGACAGGGGTGAAGCTTTCTTT. It is translated as CASGFDRGEAFF.

The V and J genes are TRBV19 and TRBJ1-5, with D unclear. The V end was cut by 7 bases, the J end by 4 bases, with 8 bases between. The germline V gene encodes CDR1 LNHDA and CDR2 SQIVND (reference sequence). The CDR3 is made up of 12 amino acids. CDR3 amino acids: CASNPGNQPQHF. DNA of the CDR3: TGTGCCAGTAACCCGGGGAATCAGCCCCAGCATTTT.

This chain joins TRBV5-1 and TRBJ2-3; 13 bases align to TRBD2. Germline trimming cut 4 bases from V and 8 bases from J; bases unmatched to any gene: 10. Germline lookup yields CDR1 SGHRS and CDR2 YFSETQ. The CDR3 has 16 amino acids. The CDR3 DNA sequence: TGCGCCAGCAGCCAACGACTAGCGGGGGGCTCGGGTACGCAGTATTTT. As protein: CASSQRLAGGSGTQYF.

The J gene is TRBJ2-7, the V gene TRBV3-1 (or the pseudogene TRBV3-2), with D possibly matching TRBD1 (6 bases). V lost 1 base and J 0 bases, leaving 22 bases between the germline ends. Germline CDR1 reads LGHDT; CDR2 reads YNNKEL (reference sequence). There are 19 residues in the CDR3. CDR3 in amino acids: CASSQVIGFDAGDSYEQYF. CDR3 nucleotide sequence: TGTGCCAGCAGCCAAGTGATAGGGTTTGACGCAGGGGACTCCTACGAGCAGTACTTC.